This paragraph covers one TCR beta chain sequence. Its antigen is as yet unknown. A clone one base away is much larger, so this may be a read error. The source of the sample is a study of regulatory T cells in long-lasting Graves disease. Study-wide results and caveats: Shared public clonotypes totalled a few thousand in persistent patients, compared with about a thousand in new patients. TRBV28, TRBJ1-2 and TRBJ2-5 were favored in persistent disease.

There are 15 residues in the CDR3. V dropped 3 bases and J dropped 4 bases, with 15 bases sitting between them. Germline V gene sequence: CDR1 MNHEY, CDR2 SVGAGI. Library construction for TCR beta used iRepertoire HTBI primers and Arm-PCR of CDR3 regions. Via MiXCR, TCRdb re-called the multiplex PCR reads, giving one row per CDR3 protein. The table lists more than 300,000 distinct CDR3 sequences, around 15% of them singletons. Noted time point: newly diagnosed GD, antithyroid drugs for less than 3 months. Isolated PBMC RNA provided the starting material for the TCR library. V and J are TRBV6-5 and TRBJ1-2; the D is unclear. The sample consisted of peripheral blood mononuclear cells (PBMCs), taken at new diagnosis, from a patient treated with antithyroid drugs. This receptor was obtained from a female donor with Graves disease. This chain's CDR3 is CASSYETQVGYGYTF. The CDR3 nucleotides read TGTGCCAGCAGTTATGAGACGCAGGTGGGCTATGGCTACACCTTC.